This T cell receptor beta chain appears in the sequencing data of a study of graft-versus-host responses after intestinal transplantation. Background on the study: Anti-thymocyte globulin served as induction for all recipients, who then took tacrolimus and steroids for around 3 years.

With respect to this clone: Its antigen remains unidentified.

Study-wide findings and caveats: HvG clone declines early post-transplant were associated with peak circulating GvH levels. Investigators detected GvH clones in recipient marrow, with some emerging earlier in ileum or blood. Patients with graft-donor T cell macrochimerism had high graft-versus-host to host-versus-graft clonal ratios in allografts.

The protocol was immunoSEQ multiplex PCR, while the TCRdb copy is restricted to in-frame clones and leaves out a portion. Of 99,000 or so clones detected, 86% appear once; the ten largest clones hold almost 1.5%. Trimming removed 1 base from V and 8 bases from J, with 23 bases in between. This CDR3 contains 17 residues. CDR1 is MNHNS and CDR2 is SASEGT in the germline V gene. The origin of this receptor is a human patient who received an intestinal transplant, so some T cells may come from the graft donor. The chain combines TRBV6-1 with TRBJ1-2, with D possibly being TRBD1 (6 bases). The starting material was PBMCs, obtained 255 days after intestinal transplant. CDR3 nucleotide sequence: TGTGCCAGCAGTGAAGATCCAGCGGGCAAACAGGGCCGCGGCTACACCTTC. Encoded protein: CASSEDPAGKQGRGYTF.